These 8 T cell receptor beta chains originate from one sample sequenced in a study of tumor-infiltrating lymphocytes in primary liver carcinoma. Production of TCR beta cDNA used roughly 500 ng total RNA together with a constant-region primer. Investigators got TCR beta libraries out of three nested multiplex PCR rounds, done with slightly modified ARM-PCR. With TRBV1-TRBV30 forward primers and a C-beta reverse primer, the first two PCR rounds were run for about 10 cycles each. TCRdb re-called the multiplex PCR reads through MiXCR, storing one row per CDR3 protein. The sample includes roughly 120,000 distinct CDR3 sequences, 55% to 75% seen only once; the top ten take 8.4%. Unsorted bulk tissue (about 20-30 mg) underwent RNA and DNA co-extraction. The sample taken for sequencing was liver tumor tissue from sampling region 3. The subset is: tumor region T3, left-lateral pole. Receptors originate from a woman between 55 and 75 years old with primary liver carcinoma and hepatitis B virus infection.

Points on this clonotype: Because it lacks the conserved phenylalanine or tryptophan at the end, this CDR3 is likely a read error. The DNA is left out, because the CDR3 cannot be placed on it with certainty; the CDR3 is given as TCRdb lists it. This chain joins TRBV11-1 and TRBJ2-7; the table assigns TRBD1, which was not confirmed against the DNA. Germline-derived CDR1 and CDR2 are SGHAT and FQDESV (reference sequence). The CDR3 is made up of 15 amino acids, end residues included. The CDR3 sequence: CASSLRTAIIYEQYL.

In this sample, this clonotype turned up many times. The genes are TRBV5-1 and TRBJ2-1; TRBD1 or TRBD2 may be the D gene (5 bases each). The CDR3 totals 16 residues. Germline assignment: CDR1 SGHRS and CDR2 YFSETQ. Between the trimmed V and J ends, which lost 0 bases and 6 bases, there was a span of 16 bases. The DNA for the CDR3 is TGCGCCAGCAGCTTGGAGGGGCAGGCGGCGGGCAATGAGCAGTTCTTC. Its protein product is CASSLEGQAAGNEQFF.

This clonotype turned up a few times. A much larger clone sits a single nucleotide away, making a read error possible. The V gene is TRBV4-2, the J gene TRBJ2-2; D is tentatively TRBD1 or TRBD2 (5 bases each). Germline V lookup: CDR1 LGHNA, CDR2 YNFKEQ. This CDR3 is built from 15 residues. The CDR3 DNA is TGTGCCTGCAGCCCCGTTGGGGGTACCACAGGGGAGCTGTTTTTT. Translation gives CACSPVGGTTGELFF.

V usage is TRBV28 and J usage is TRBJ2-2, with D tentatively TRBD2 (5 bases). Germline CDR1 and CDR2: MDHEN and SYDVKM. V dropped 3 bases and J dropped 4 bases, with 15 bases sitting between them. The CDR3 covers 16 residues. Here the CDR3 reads CASSLLRLTTTGELFF. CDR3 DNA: TGTGCCAGCAGTTTGCTCCGACTAACGACCACCGGGGAGCTGTTTTTT. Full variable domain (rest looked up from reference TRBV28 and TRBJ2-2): DVKVTQSSRYLVKRTGEKVFLECVQDMDHENMFWYRQDPGLGLRLIYFSYDVKMKEKGDIPEGYSVSREKKERFSLILESASTNQTSMYLCASSLLRLTTTGELFFGEGSRLTVL.

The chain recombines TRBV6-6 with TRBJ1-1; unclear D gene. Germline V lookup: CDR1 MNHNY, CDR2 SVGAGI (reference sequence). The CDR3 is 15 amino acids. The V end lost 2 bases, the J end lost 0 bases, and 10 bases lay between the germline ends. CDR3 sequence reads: CASSYPTRVNTEAFF. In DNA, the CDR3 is TGTGCCAGCAGTTACCCGACGAGGGTGAACACTGAAGCTTTCTTT.

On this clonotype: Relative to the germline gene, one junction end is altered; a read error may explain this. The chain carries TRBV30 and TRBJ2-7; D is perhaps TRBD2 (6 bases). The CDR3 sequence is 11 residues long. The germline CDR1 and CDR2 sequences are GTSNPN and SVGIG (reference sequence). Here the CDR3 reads CAWRVSCEQYF. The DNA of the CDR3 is TGCGCCTGGAGGGTCTCCTGCGAGCAGTACTTC.

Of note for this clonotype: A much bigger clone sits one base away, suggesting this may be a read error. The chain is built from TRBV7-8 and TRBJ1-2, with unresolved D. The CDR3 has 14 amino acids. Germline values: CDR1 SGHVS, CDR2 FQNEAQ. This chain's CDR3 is CASSLSQEDYDYTF. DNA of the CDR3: TGTGCCAGCAGCTTAAGCCAGGAGGACTATGACTACACCTTC.

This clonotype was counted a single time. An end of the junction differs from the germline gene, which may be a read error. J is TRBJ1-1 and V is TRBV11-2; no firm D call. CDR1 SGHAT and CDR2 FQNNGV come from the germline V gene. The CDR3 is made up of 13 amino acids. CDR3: CANSLSPLTEAFF. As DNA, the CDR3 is TGCGCCAACAGCTTAAGCCCGCTCACTGAAGCTTTCTTT.